This T cell receptor (beta chain) came from a study of blood T cell repertoires in COVID-19. For recovered donors of Cohort 3, there were two negative PCRs, clearance, or symptom resolution. Here immunoSEQ multiplex PCR was the method, and the copy in TCRdb shows in-frame clones only, minus some. The sample lists about 250,000 clones; around 90% were seen once. V was clipped by 4 bases and J by 0 bases, with 12 bases between them. This CDR3 contains 15 residues. Looked up from germline, CDR1 is KGHSH and CDR2 is LQKENI. This clonotype was sampled from a woman aged 45-59 years who had recovered from COVID-19. Material for sequencing was PBMCs or T cells enriched from blood (not recorded which). This chain uses TRBV18 with TRBJ1-1, with D unclear. The CDR3 here is CASSLVRIMNTEAFF. The CDR3, as DNA: TGTGCCAGCTCACTGGTGAGGATCATGAACACTGAAGCTTTCTTT.